A selection of T cell receptor beta chains follows, all from one sample in a study of CD8 T cells in Susac syndrome. From the immunoSEQ multiplex PCR reads, TCRdb called clonotypes with MiXCR, one entry per CDR3 protein. The repertoire holds 95,000 to 150,000 distinct CDR3 sequences, with 90% to 95% as singletons. Sequencing input: CD4+ T cells from PBMCs. Every receptor here comes from a human donor in good health. The CDR3 runs from the conserved cysteine through the conserved F or W. D genes are given only for firm matches. Part of the rows lack a size; the others show once, few, many or a class for expanded clones.

TRBJ2-1 TRBV4-3 - - CASSQASRYNEQFF TGCGCCAGCAGCCAGGCGTCCCGGTACAATGAGCAGTTCTTC
TRBJ1-4 TRBV20-1 - - CSAPGRSKKLFF TGCAGTGCTCCAGGCAGGAGTAAAAAACTGTTTTTT
TRBJ2-7 TRBV15 - - CATSSDRTYEQYF TGTGCCACCAGCTCGGACAGAACCTACGAGCAGTACTTC
TRBJ1-2 TRBV5-1 - - CASSRPGGYGYTF TGCGCCAGCAGCCGGCCCGGGGGATATGGCTACACCTTC
TRBJ2-5 TRBV20-1 - - CSAPDNTQETQYF TGCAGTGCTCCGGACAACACGCAAGAGACCCAGTACTTC
TRBJ2-7 TRBV20-1 TRBD1 - CSALGTGDYEQYF TGCAGTGCCCTCGGGACAGGGGACTACGAGCAGTACTTC
TRBJ2-7 TRBV12-3/TRBV12-4 - - CASSFRPGTPQDEQYF TGTGCCAGCAGTTTCAGGCCCGGGACCCCTCAGGACGAGCAGTACTTC
TRBJ1-2 TRBV12-3/TRBV12-4 - - CASSPQGWGYGYTF TGTGCCAGCAGTCCTCAGGGGTGGGGCTATGGCTACACCTTC
TRBJ2-1 TRBV7-8 - - CASSAYRVWDEQFF TGTGCCAGCAGCGCCTACCGGGTCTGGGATGAGCAGTTCTTC
TRBJ2-6 TRBV7-2 TRBD2 - CASSKNGGSGANVLTF TGTGCCAGCAGCAAAAACGGGGGGTCTGGGGCCAACGTCCTGACTTTC
TRBJ2-5 TRBV5-1 - - CASSFQGNQETQYF TGCGCCAGCAGCTTTCAGGGGAACCAAGAGACCCAGTACTTC
TRBJ2-1 TRBV7-9 - - CASSLVWATYNEQSF TGTGCCAGCAGCTTAGTATGGGCTACATACAATGAGCAGTCCTTC
TRBJ2-5 TRBV7-9 - - CASSLNGKETQYF TGTGCCAGCAGCTTAAACGGAAAAGAGACCCAGTACTTC
TRBJ2-7 TRBV20-1 TRBD2 - CSARRGLAGDLSSYEQYF TGCAGTGCTAGACGGGGACTAGCGGGAGATCTGAGCTCCTACGAGCAGTACTTC
TRBJ2-5 TRBV3-1 - - CASSQIQETQYF TGTGCCAGCAGCCAAATCCAAGAGACCCAGTACTTC
TRBJ1-2 TRBV7-9 - - CASSHETGPYGYTF TGTGCCAGCAGCCATGAGACAGGACCCTATGGCTACACCTTC
TRBJ2-7 TRBV3-1 TRBD1 - CASSQPRTGLSYEQYF TGTGCCAGCAGCCAACCTCGGACAGGCCTCTCCTACGAGCAGTACTTC
TRBJ1-2 TRBV29-1 - - CSVEVGLTANYGYTF TGCAGCGTTGAAGTGGGACTTACAGCTAACTATGGCTACACCTTC
TRBJ1-3 TRBV10-3 TRBD1 once CAISEQGSGNTIYF TGTGCCATCAGTGAACAGGGGTCTGGAAACACCATATATTTT
TRBJ2-7 TRBV5-1 - - CASSLYHTTYEQYF TGCGCCAGCAGCTTGTATCACACGACCTACGAGCAGTACTTC
TRBJ1-5 TRBV5-1 - - CASSLDQGGHQPQHF TGCGCCAGCAGCTTGGACCAGGGAGGCCATCAGCCCCAGCATTTT
TRBJ1-1 TRBV5-1 - - CASRGEAEAFF TGCGCCAGCAGGGGGGAGGCTGAAGCTTTCTTT
TRBJ2-2 TRBV4-1 TRBD2 - CASSLTLAVNTGELFF TGCGCCAGCAGCCTCACCCTAGCGGTGAACACCGGGGAGCTGTTTTTT
TRBJ2-2 TRBV5-1 - - CASRPQGANTGELFF TGCGCCAGCAGGCCTCAAGGAGCGAACACCGGGGAGCTGTTTTTT
TRBJ1-3 TRBV7-2 - once CASSPMGGSSGNTIYF TGTGCCAGCAGTCCCATGGGGGGCTCTTCTGGAAACACCATATATTTT
TRBJ1-1 TRBV7-9 - - CASSSWTGGNTEAFF TGTGCCAGCAGCTCTTGGACGGGTGGGAACACTGAAGCTTTCTTT
TRBJ1-1 TRBV12-3/TRBV12-4 - - CASTRKYYEAFF TGTGCCAGCACCAGGAAATACTACGAAGCTTTCTTT
TRBJ1-2 TRBV9 TRBD1 - CASSVQGAFYGYTF TGTGCCAGCAGCGTGCAGGGGGCCTTCTATGGCTACACCTTC
TRBJ1-1 TRBV6-1 - - CASTSGGSWEAFF TGTGCCAGCACCTCTGGGGGCAGTTGGGAAGCTTTCTTT
TRBJ2-3 TRBV5-1 TRBD1 - CASNQQGAPDTQYF TGCGCCAGCAACCAACAGGGGGCTCCAGATACGCAGTATTTT
TRBJ1-1 TRBV7-2 - - CASSLTLNTEAFF TGTGCCAGCAGCTTGACCTTGAACACTGAAGCTTTCTTT
TRBJ2-1 TRBV5-1 TRBD2 - CASSLAPSGSNEQFF TGCGCCAGCAGCTTGGCCCCTAGCGGCAGTAATGAGCAGTTCTTC
TRBJ2-3 TRBV7-2 - - CASSLVGDPRGQDTQYF TGTGCCAGCAGCTTAGTAGGGGACCCCAGGGGACAAGATACGCAGTATTTT
TRBJ2-3 TRBV5-1 TRBD2 - CASSQSSGSPDTQYF TGCGCCAGCAGCCAATCTAGCGGGAGCCCAGATACGCAGTATTTT
TRBJ2-1 TRBV5-1 - - CASSRTPTEGNNEQFF TGCGCCAGCAGCCGGACCCCCACGGAGGGAAACAATGAGCAGTTCTTC
TRBJ2-5 TRBV19 - once CASSNLYQETQYF TGTGCCAGTAGTAACTTGTACCAAGAGACCCAGTACTTC
TRBJ1-2 TRBV12-3/TRBV12-4 - - CASSLEGYRGRGYTF TGTGCCAGCAGTTTAGAGGGGTATCGGGGCAGGGGCTACACCTTC
TRBJ1-1 TRBV25-1 - - CASSVKENTEAFF TGTGCCAGCAGTGTCAAGGAGAACACTGAAGCTTTCTTT
TRBJ2-7 TRBV20-1 - - CSAASPGSYYEQYF TGCAGTGCTGCTTCTCCCGGGTCCTACTACGAGCAGTACTTC
TRBJ2-7 TRBV29-1 TRBD2 - CSVAGTSGRVYEQYF TGCAGCGTCGCCGGGACTAGCGGGAGGGTGTACGAGCAGTACTTC
TRBJ2-3 TRBV27 - - CASSFTHTDTQYF TGTGCCAGCAGTTTTACCCACACAGATACGCAGTATTTT
TRBJ1-1 TRBV20-1 - - CSAGDGVHNTEAFF TGCAGTGCTGGGGATGGGGTTCACAACACTGAAGCTTTCTTT
TRBJ2-3 TRBV12-3/TRBV12-4 TRBD1 - CASTRTGGDTQYF TGTGCCAGCACCCGAACAGGGGGAGATACGCAGTATTTT
TRBJ1-5 TRBV6-2/TRBV6-3 - - CASVPSGDQPQHF TGTGCCAGCGTACCCTCGGGCGATCAGCCCCAGCATTTT
TRBJ2-7 TRBV20-1 - - CSARVTGTAYEQYF TGCAGTGCTAGGGTGACAGGGACTGCCTACGAGCAGTACTTC
TRBJ2-7 TRBV18 TRBD2 - CASSPLAGGREQYF TGTGCCAGCTCTCCTTTAGCGGGAGGGCGAGAGCAGTACTTC
TRBJ2-7 TRBV10-2 - - CATIAGKGPHEQYF TGCGCCACCATCGCTGGGAAGGGCCCACACGAGCAGTACTTC
TRBJ1-1 TRBV4-3 TRBD1 - CASSRGQSTEAFF TGCGCCAGCAGCCGGGGACAGAGCACTGAAGCTTTCTTT
TRBJ2-5 TRBV5-4 - few CASSFTGQETQYF TGTGCCAGCAGCTTCACGGGGCAAGAGACCCAGTACTTC
TRBJ1-4 TRBV5-1 - - CASTPRGGEKLFF TGCGCCAGCACCCCGAGGGGCGGCGAAAAACTGTTTTTT
TRBJ2-5 TRBV7-2 - once CASSPGVKETQYF TGTGCCAGCAGCCCCGGGGTGAAGGAGACCCAGTACTTC